These 29 T cell receptor beta chains were sequenced from one sample in a study of OX40 agonist ivuxolimab in advanced cancers. TCRdb keeps only in-frame clones here, not all; method: immunoSEQ multiplex PCR. The data show 73,000 or so clones, with approximately 92% seen just once and under 10% held by the top ten. The source material was CD4+ or CD8+ T cells sorted from blood, sampled in a trial of the OX40 agonist ivuxolimab. These receptors were taken from an adult with an advanced solid tumor such as melanoma, head and neck, liver or kidney cancer.

The J gene is TRBJ2-2, the V gene TRBV4-1; D is perhaps TRBD2 (6 bases). Trimming left V 0 bases short and J 7 bases short, with 12 bases between. This CDR3 has 15 residues. CDR1 and CDR2 (germline): MGHRA, YSYEKL. The CDR3 reads CASSQEEGNSGELFF. The DNA of the CDR3 is TGCGCCAGCAGCCAAGAGGAGGGAAATAGCGGGGAGCTGTTTTTT.

The chain recombines TRBV9 with TRBJ2-7; D gene uncertain. Per the germline V gene, CDR1 is SGDLS and CDR2 is YYNGEE. The CDR3 sequence is 14 residues long. V was shortened by 3 bases and J by 3 bases, with 13 bases between the two germline ends. CDR3 bases: TGTGCCAGCAGCGAGACGGGTGACTTCTACGAGCAGTACTTC. Amino acids: CASSETGDFYEQYF.

The CDR3 bases are TGTGCCATCAGTGATGTAGGGGTGGATGACTATGGCTACACCTTC. Protein product: CAISDVGVDDYGYTF. The chain recombines TRBV10-3 with TRBJ1-2, with D possibly being TRBD1 (5 bases). The CDR3 runs 15 residues. Trimming shortened V by 3 bases and J by 3 bases, and 14 bases separated the two germline ends. The germline V gene encodes CDR1 ENHRY and CDR2 SYGVKD.

This clone showed up just once. The chain is built from TRBV9 and TRBJ1-2; D is perhaps TRBD1 (5 bases). With 4 bases removed from V and 3 bases from J, the gap between germline ends came to 13 bases. Germline CDR1 SGDLS, CDR2 YYNGEE. The length of the CDR3 is 14 residues. The CDR3 bases are TGTGCCAGCAGCCGCTCGGGGGGAGACTATGGCTACACCTTC. Protein: CASSRSGGDYGYTF.

DNA of the CDR3: TGTGCCAGCATCCAGTCACCGGGATCCGAGGGTGAAAAACTGTTTTTT. This gives the protein CASIQSPGSEGEKLFF. The rearrangement links TRBV7-9 to TRBJ1-4; D gene ambiguous. This CDR3 spans 16 amino acids. Germline CDR1 SEHNR, CDR2 FQNEAQ (reference sequence). V was pared by 7 bases and J by 7 bases, with 22 bases between.

This rearrangement joins TRBV7-9 to TRBJ2-1; D gene unclear. CDR1 and CDR2 from the germline V gene are SEHNR and FQNEAQ (reference sequence). V lost 9 bases and J lost 2, with 11 bases in between. This CDR3 comprises 13 residues. The CDR3 DNA sequence: TGTGCCAGTTGGGCCTTTACCTACAATGAGCAGTTCTTC. Translated, it gives CASWAFTYNEQFF. Full variable domain (remainder filled in from reference TRBV7-9 and TRBJ2-1): DTGVSQNPRHKITKRGQNVTFRCDPISEHNRLYWYRQTLGQGPEFLTYFQNEAQLEKSRLLSDRFSAERPKGSFSTLEIQRTEQGDSAMYLCASWAFTYNEQFFGPGTRLTVL.

V gene TRBV4-3 combines with J gene TRBJ2-1; 12 bases line up with TRBD2. Unmatched junction bases numbered 6, after V lost 0 bases and J lost 3 bases. CDR3 length equals 18 residues. Germline loops: CDR1 LGHNA, CDR2 YSLEER. The CDR3 DNA reads TGCGCCAGCAGCCAAGAGACTAGCGGGGGACTATTCTACAATGAGCAGTTCTTC. It encodes CASSQETSGGLFYNEQFF.

V usage is TRBV27 and J usage is TRBJ2-3, with 7 bases lining up with TRBD1. The CDR3 length is 15 residues. Germline V gene data show CDR1 as MNHEY and CDR2 as SMNVEV (reference sequence). V dropped 1 base and J dropped 4; count of bases not matched to a gene: 5. Here the CDR3 DNA reads TGTGCCAGCAGTTTATTGGGGCAGGGGGCAGATACGCAGTATTTT. It encodes CASSLLGQGADTQYF.

The J gene is TRBJ1-2, the V gene TRBV7-9; TRBD1 matches 9 bases. V gave up 6 bases and J gave up 5 bases; unmatched junction bases: 4. This CDR3 has 13 amino acids. Germline CDR1 and CDR2: SEHNR and FQNEAQ (reference sequence). The CDR3 protein is CASRQQGAYGYTF. For the CDR3, the DNA is TGTGCCAGCAGACAACAGGGGGCTTATGGCTACACCTTC. The variable domain in full, with the rest retrieved from reference TRBV7-9 and TRBJ1-2, is DTGVSQNPRHKITKRGQNVTFRCDPISEHNRLYWYRQTLGQGPEFLTYFQNEAQLEKSRLLSDRFSAERPKGSFSTLEIQRTEQGDSAMYLCASRQQGAYGYTFGSGTRLTVV.

The V gene is TRBV25-1, the J gene TRBJ1-4; the D gene is possibly TRBD1 (5 bases). Germline CDR1 MGHDK, CDR2 SYGVNS. The CDR3 contains 15 residues. Trimming cost V 8 bases and J 11 bases, with 24 bases left between them. In nucleotides, the CDR3 is TGTGCCAGCGACCGGACAATATCCTCCCGGGGGAAACTGTTTTTT. Its translation: CASDRTISSRGKLFF.

V gene TRBV6-5 combines with J gene TRBJ2-1; D unclear. Deletions cut 0 bases from V and 9 bases from J, with 12 bases between. The CDR3 is 14 amino acids. Per germline, CDR1 MNHEY and CDR2 SVGAGI. CDR3 bases: TGTGCCAGCAGTTACTCGGAGACCCACGGTGAGCAGTTCTTC. Its translation is CASSYSETHGEQFF.

The V gene is TRBV4-1, the J gene TRBJ2-3; D gene ambiguous. From germline, CDR1 is MGHRA and CDR2 YSYEKL. The ends were cut back, 1 base at V and 0 bases at J, with 8 bases in the middle. This CDR3 has 15 residues. The CDR3 loop is CASSQVKTSTDTQYF. For the CDR3, the DNA is TGCGCCAGCAGCCAAGTAAAGACTAGCACAGATACGCAGTATTTT.

This clone has just one count. This sample includes further DNA sequences coding for the same CDR3. The rearrangement joins TRBV2 to TRBJ1-1; D is unclear. V dropped 2 bases and J dropped 3 bases, with 16 bases sitting between them. CDR3 length: 16 amino acids. Germline CDR1 reads SNHLY; CDR2 reads FYNNEI. CDR3 nucleotide sequence: TGTGCCAGCAGTGAATTAGGAGGCAGATCTCACACTGAAGCTTTCTTT. It is translated as CASSELGGRSHTEAFF.

V usage is TRBV7-8 and J usage is TRBJ2-3; D is perhaps TRBD2 (5 bases). The CDR3 covers 15 residues. Deletions cut 2 bases from V and 1 base from J, with 10 bases between. Per germline, CDR1 SGHVS and CDR2 FQNEAQ. CDR3 nucleotide sequence: TGTGCCAGCAGCTTACTATTGGAGGGCACAGATACGCAGTATTTT. Its protein product is CASSLLLEGTDTQYF.

The rearrangement uses TRBV2 and TRBJ1-2; TRBD1 might be the D (6 bases). Germline V gives CDR1 SNHLY, CDR2 FYNNEI. Trimming cost V 0 bases and J 8 bases, with 19 bases left between them. CDR3 length: 16 residues. The CDR3 bases are TGTGCCAGCAGTGAAGCGGGTTTGACAGGAATGGGAGGCTACACCTTC. As protein: CASSEAGLTGMGGYTF. Together with reference TRBV2 and TRBJ1-2, the CDR3 gives the full variable domain: EPEVTQTPSHQVTQMGQEVILRCVPISNHLYFYWYRQILGQKVEFLVSFYNNEISEKSEIFDDQFSVERPDGSNFTLKIRSTKLEDSAMYFCASSEAGLTGMGGYTFGSGTRLTVV.

DNA for the CDR3: TGCGCCAGCAGGGGCGGGCAGTGGGAAATAGATACGCAGTATTTT. It codes for CASRGGQWEIDTQYF. This chain links TRBV10-2 with TRBJ2-3, with a possible D match to TRBD2 (5 bases). Per germline, CDR1 WSHSY and CDR2 SAAADI. There are 15 residues in the CDR3. Trimming cost V 6 bases and J 5 bases, with 18 bases left between them.

V is TRBV29-1 and J is TRBJ2-3, with 14 bases aligning to TRBD2. In germline, CDR1 is SQVTM, CDR2 ANQGSEA. CDR3 size: 16 residues. The V segment lost 6 bases and the J segment 2 bases; nucleotides outside the gene matches: 7. The CDR3 DNA reads as TGCAGCGTCCCGAGGGGACTAGCGGGGGTCACAGATACGCAGTATTTT. Protein: CSVPRGLAGVTDTQYF.

V usage is TRBV4-2 and J usage is TRBJ2-4; D is undetermined. Trimming cost V 0 bases and J 1 base, with 16 bases left between them. The CDR3 extends over 18 amino acids. Germline V gives CDR1 LGHNA, CDR2 YNFKEQ. The CDR3 DNA is TGTGCCAGCAGCCAAGAACCATGGGCCGCCCCGGCCAAAAACATTCAGTACTTC. Translation gives CASSQEPWAAPAKNIQYF.

The chain recombines TRBV9 with TRBJ2-3; D gene ambiguous. Trimming took 2 bases from V and 0 from J, leaving 13 bases between them. The CDR3 runs to 16 residues. The V gene's germline CDR1 is SGDLS and CDR2 YYNGEE. The DNA of the CDR3 is TGTGCCAGCAGCGTCCCCCCGGACCTCAGCACAGATACGCAGTATTTT. This gives the protein CASSVPPDLSTDTQYF. Variable domain in full (rest from reference TRBV9 and TRBJ2-3): DSGVTQTPKHLITATGQRVTLRCSPRSGDLSVYWYQQSLDQGLQFLIQYYNGEERAKGNILERFSAQQFPDLHSELNLSSLELGDSALYFCASSVPPDLSTDTQYFGPGTRLTVL.

The genes are TRBV14 and TRBJ1-1, with D unclear. CDR3 length: 16 amino acids. Trimming took 4 bases from V and 1 from J, leaving 16 bases between them. From germline, CDR1 is SGHDN and CDR2 FVKESK. CDR3 sequence: CASSPLDLLGNTEAFF. CDR3 coding DNA: TGTGCCAGCAGCCCTCTCGACCTCTTGGGGAACACTGAAGCTTTCTTT. Combining the CDR3 with reference TRBV14 and TRBJ1-1 gives the whole variable domain EAGVTQFPSHSVIEKGQTVTLRCDPISGHDNLYWYRRVMGKEIKFLLHFVKESKQDESGMPNNRFLAERTGGTYSTLKVQPAELEDSGVYFCASSPLDLLGNTEAFFGQGTRLTVV.

The rearrangement joins TRBV27 to TRBJ2-7; 8 bases map to TRBD1. The CDR3 spans 15 residues. Trimming took 5 bases from V and 1 from J; bases not matched to a gene: 7. Germline V gene sequence: CDR1 MNHEY, CDR2 SMNVEV (reference sequence). CDR3 in amino acids: CASSPGQGISYEQYF. The CDR3 DNA reads TGTGCCAGCAGTCCTGGACAGGGTATATCCTACGAGCAGTACTTC.

This chain links TRBV10-2 with TRBJ1-3, with D hard to call. Per the germline V gene, CDR1 is WSHSY and CDR2 is SAAADI. Trimming removed 2 bases from V and 8 bases from J, with 10 bases in between. The CDR3 runs 13 residues. The CDR3 region has the DNA TGCGCCAGCAGTGAGGGGATAGTCTACACCATATATTTT. Amino acid sequence: CASSEGIVYTIYF.

The chain joins TRBV30 to TRBJ2-2; possible D gene TRBD2, 5 bases. The V end lost 1 base, the J end lost 4 bases, and 10 bases lay between the germline ends. Germline V lookup: CDR1 GTSNPN, CDR2 SVGIG (reference sequence). The CDR3 has 14 amino acids. CDR3 sequence: CAWSGASSTGELFF. The CDR3 nucleotides read TGTGCCTGGAGTGGGGCTAGCAGCACCGGGGAGCTGTTTTTT.

The chain has TRBV11-2 and TRBJ2-2, with 7 bases lining up with TRBD1. The V gene end was trimmed by 4 bases and the J gene end by 4 bases; junction bases not matched to a gene: 3. Germline V gene sequence: CDR1 SGHAT, CDR2 FQNNGV. There are 14 residues in the CDR3. CDR3 sequence reads: CASSSTGATGELFF. The CDR3 DNA follows: TGTGCCAGCAGCTCAACAGGGGCCACCGGGGAGCTGTTTTTT.

The chain couples TRBV6-4 to TRBJ1-2; 7 bases map to TRBD1. This CDR3 is 14 amino acids long. V gave up 0 bases and J gave up 4 bases; unmatched junction bases: 2. Germline-derived CDR1 and CDR2 are MRHNA and SNTAGT. The CDR3 region is CASSDSTGAYGYTF. For the CDR3, the DNA is TGTGCCAGCAGTGACTCAACAGGGGCCTATGGCTACACCTTC.

About this clone: One junction end disagrees with the germline gene, perhaps due to a read error. The CDR3: CASSLSPGTPPNYGYTF. The CDR3 nucleotides are TGTGCCAGCAGTTTATCACCCGGGACACCGCCTAATTATGGCTACACCTTC. The rearrangement joins TRBV27 to TRBJ1-2, with TRBD1 as a possible D gene (6 bases). CDR1 is MNHEY, CDR2 SMNVEV, per germline (reference sequence). The CDR3 spans 17 residues.

V usage is TRBV4-3 and J usage is TRBJ2-1, with 11 bases aligning to TRBD2. Germline CDR1 reads LGHNA; CDR2 reads YSLEER. The CDR3 contains 18 residues. The junction had 9 bases not matched to a gene; V was cut back by 0 bases and J by 5 bases. CDR3 DNA: TGCGCCAGCAGCCAAGAAGGAGGCCTAGCGGGGGGCAACAATGAGCAGTTCTTC. This sequence encodes CASSQEGGLAGGNNEQFF.

The rearrangement joins TRBV11-2 to TRBJ1-1; D ambiguous. The CDR3 spans 12 residues. V was shortened by 8 bases and J by 0 bases, with 7 bases between the two germline ends. The germline CDR1 and CDR2 sequences are SGHAT and FQNNGV. The CDR3 here is CASSGLNTEAFF. DNA for the CDR3: TGTGCCAGCTCCGGGCTGAACACTGAAGCTTTCTTT.

This clone was observed a single time. The V and J genes are TRBV7-9 and TRBJ2-7; 9 bases agree with TRBD2. This CDR3 comprises 16 residues. The ends lost 5 bases at V and 2 bases at J; junction bases unmatched: 10. Germline CDR1 reads SEHNR; CDR2 reads FQNEAQ (reference sequence). This CDR3 is CASSPEGAGGPYEQYF. DNA for the CDR3: TGTGCCAGCAGCCCCGAGGGAGCGGGGGGACCCTACGAGCAGTACTTC.